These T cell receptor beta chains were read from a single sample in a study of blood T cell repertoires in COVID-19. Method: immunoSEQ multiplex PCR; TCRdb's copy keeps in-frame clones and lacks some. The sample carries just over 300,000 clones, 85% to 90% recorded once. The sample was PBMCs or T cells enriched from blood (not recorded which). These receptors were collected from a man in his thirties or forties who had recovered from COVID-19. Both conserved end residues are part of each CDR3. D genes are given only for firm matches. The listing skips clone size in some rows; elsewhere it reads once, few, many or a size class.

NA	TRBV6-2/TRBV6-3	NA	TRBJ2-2	CASSWGGAPGELFF	TGTGCCAGCAGTTGGGGCGGGGCTCCCGGGGAGCTGTTTTTT
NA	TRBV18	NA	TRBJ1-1	CASSPAENTEAFF	TGTGCCAGCTCACCGGCTGAGAACACTGAAGCTTTCTTT
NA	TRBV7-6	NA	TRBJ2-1	CASSLDGGGLYNEQFF	TGTGCCAGCAGCTTAGACGGCGGGGGCCTATACAATGAGCAGTTCTTC
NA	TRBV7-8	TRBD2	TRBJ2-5	CASSSSGGETQYF	TGTGCCAGCAGCTCCAGCGGGGGTGAGACCCAGTACTTC
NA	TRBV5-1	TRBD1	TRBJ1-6	CASSQGTANNSPLHF	TGCGCCAGCAGCCAAGGGACAGCTAATAATTCACCCCTCCACTTT
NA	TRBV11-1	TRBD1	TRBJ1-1	CASSLVGQATEAFF	TGTGCCAGCAGCTTAGTGGGACAGGCCACTGAAGCTTTCTTT
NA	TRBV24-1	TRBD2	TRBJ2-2	CATSDLPLAGERTGELFF	TGTGCCACCAGTGATTTACCACTAGCGGGAGAGAGGACCGGGGAGCTGTTTTTT
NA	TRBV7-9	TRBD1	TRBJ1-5	CASSNTGTGRVNQPQHF	TGTGCCAGCAGCAACACCGGGACAGGGAGGGTCAATCAGCCCCAGCATTTT
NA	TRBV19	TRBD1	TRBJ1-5	CASRGQGAAQPQHF	TGTGCCAGCCGGGGACAGGGGGCAGCTCAGCCCCAGCATTTT
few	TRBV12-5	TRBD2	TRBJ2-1	CASGVSGGPSYNEQFF	TGTGCTAGTGGGGTCAGCGGGGGGCCGAGTTACAATGAGCAGTTCTTC
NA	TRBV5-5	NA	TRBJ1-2	CASSFAIDYGYTF	TGTGCCAGCAGCTTTGCGATTGACTATGGCTACACCTTC
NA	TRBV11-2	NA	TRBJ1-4	CASSLQGTNEKLFF	TGTGCCAGCAGCTTACAGGGAACTAATGAAAAACTGTTTTTT
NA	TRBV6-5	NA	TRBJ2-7	CASRPTSTYEQYF	TGTGCCAGCAGACCTACTTCAACCTACGAGCAGTACTTC
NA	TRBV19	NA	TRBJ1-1	CASSIGALNTEAFF	TGTGCCAGTAGTATTGGGGCGCTGAACACTGAAGCTTTCTTT
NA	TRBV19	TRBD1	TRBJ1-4	CASRPRGTREKLFF	TGTGCCAGTAGACCCAGGGGGACCCGAGAAAAACTGTTTTTT
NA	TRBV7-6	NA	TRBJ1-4	CASSLWGGRDEKLFF	TGTGCCAGCAGCTTATGGGGGGGGCGCGATGAAAAACTGTTTTTT
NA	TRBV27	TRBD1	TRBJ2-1	CASSPLDRAQPPSYNEQFF	TGTGCCAGCAGTCCACTGGACAGGGCCCAGCCTCCCTCCTACAATGAGCAGTTCTTC
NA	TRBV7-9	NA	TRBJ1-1	CASSAGPGQNTEAFF	TGTGCCAGCAGCGCCGGGCCGGGACAGAACACTGAAGCTTTCTTT
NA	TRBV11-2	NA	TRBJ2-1	CASSLGGVGDEQFF	TGTGCCAGCAGCTTAGGCGGGGTGGGGGATGAGCAGTTCTTC
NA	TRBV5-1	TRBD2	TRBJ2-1	CASRERGSSYNEQFF	TGCGCCAGCAGAGAGCGGGGAAGCTCCTACAATGAGCAGTTCTTC
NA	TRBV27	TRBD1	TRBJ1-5	CASSFMTGVQPQHF	TGTGCCAGCAGTTTCATGACAGGGGTTCAGCCCCAGCATTTT
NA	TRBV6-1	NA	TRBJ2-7	CASSEALPSHVSYEQYF	TGTGCCAGCAGTGAAGCGCTTCCTAGCCATGTCTCCTACGAGCAGTACTTC
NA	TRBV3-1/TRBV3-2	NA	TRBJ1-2	CASSSIGVGQGGYTF	TGTGCCAGCAGCTCCATAGGGGTCGGCCAAGGTGGCTACACCTTC
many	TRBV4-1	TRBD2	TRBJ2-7	CASSQRTPGTSLPSFSYEQYF	TGCGCCAGCAGCCAACGGACCCCCGGGACTAGCCTACCCTCTTTTTCCTACGAGCAGTACTTC
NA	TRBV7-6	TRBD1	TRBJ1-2	CASSLAPWDRGSHGYTF	TGTGCCAGCAGCTTAGCGCCTTGGGACAGGGGTAGCCATGGCTACACCTTC
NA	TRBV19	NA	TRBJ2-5	CASSKTPRHLQETQYF	TGTGCCAGTAGTAAAACCCCCAGACATCTACAAGAGACCCAGTACTTC
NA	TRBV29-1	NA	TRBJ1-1	CSAFGGPEAFF	TGCAGCGCTTTCGGAGGCCCTGAAGCTTTCTTT
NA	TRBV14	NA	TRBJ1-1	CASSQGAGQGTEAFF	TGTGCCAGCAGCCAAGGAGCGGGGCAGGGCACTGAAGCTTTCTTT
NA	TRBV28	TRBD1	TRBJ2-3	CASSWSDRGLPDTQYF	TGTGCCAGCAGTTGGTCTGACAGGGGGCTCCCAGATACGCAGTATTTT
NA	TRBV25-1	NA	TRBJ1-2	CASSVQYQNSNTYGYTF	TGTGCCAGCAGTGTACAATACCAAAATTCGAACACCTATGGCTACACCTTC
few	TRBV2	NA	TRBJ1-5	CASSSRQLSNQPQHF	TGTGCCAGCAGTTCCAGACAGCTTAGCAATCAGCCCCAGCATTTT
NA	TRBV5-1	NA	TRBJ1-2	CASSLEGPTGPWGYTF	TGCGCCAGCAGCTTGGAGGGGCCTACAGGCCCTTGGGGCTACACCTTC
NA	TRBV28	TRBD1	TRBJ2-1	CASSTTSGGQFF	TGTGCCAGCAGTACCACCTCAGGGGGGCAGTTCTTC
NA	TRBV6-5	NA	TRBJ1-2	CASSYPSGINYGYTF	TGTGCCAGCAGTTATCCTTCAGGGATCAACTATGGCTACACCTTC
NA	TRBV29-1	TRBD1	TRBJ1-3	CSVDTTGGNTIYF	TGCAGCGTTGATACGACAGGGGGAAACACCATATATTTT
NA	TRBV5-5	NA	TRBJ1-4	CASSLAAGWANEKLFF	TGTGCCAGCAGCTTGGCAGCCGGGTGGGCTAATGAAAAACTGTTTTTT
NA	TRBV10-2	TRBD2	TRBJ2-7	CASSEGVGLAVPSYEQYF	TGCGCCAGCAGTGAGGGGGTTGGACTAGCGGTCCCTTCCTACGAGCAGTACTTC
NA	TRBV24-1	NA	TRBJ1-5	CATSDSAGESNQPQHF	TGTGCCACCAGTGATTCGGCAGGGGAAAGCAATCAGCCCCAGCATTTT
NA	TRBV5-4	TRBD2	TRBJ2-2	CASSPRSGLAGVTGELFF	TGTGCCAGCAGCCCCAGGTCGGGACTAGCGGGAGTCACCGGGGAGCTGTTTTTT
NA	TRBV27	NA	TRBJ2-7	CATGDPRNEQYF	TGTGCCACGGGGGACCCCAGGAACGAGCAGTACTTC
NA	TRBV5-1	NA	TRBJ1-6	CASSLGLLENSPLHF	TGCGCCAGCAGCTTGGGGTTACTCGAGAATTCACCCCTCCACTTT
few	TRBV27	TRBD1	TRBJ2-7	CASRKDRIDPREQYF	TGTGCCAGCAGAAAGGACAGGATAGACCCTAGGGAGCAGTACTTC
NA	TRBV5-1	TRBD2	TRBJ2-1	CASSIRAGGSSYNEQFF	TGCGCCAGCAGCATTCGGGCGGGGGGAAGCTCCTACAATGAGCAGTTCTTC
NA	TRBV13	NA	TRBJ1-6	CASSLGKWSNSPLHF	TGTGCCAGCAGCTTAGGTAAATGGAGTAATTCACCCCTCCACTTT
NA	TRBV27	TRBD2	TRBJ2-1	CASSFRLAGTNEQFF	TGTGCCAGCAGTTTCCGACTAGCGGGGACCAATGAGCAGTTCTTC
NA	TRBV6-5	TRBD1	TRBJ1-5	CASSSRDSKDQPQHF	TGTGCCAGCAGTTCCCGGGACAGCAAAGATCAGCCCCAGCATTTT
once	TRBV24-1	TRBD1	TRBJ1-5	CATSDPTGNQPQHF	TGTGCCACCAGTGACCCGACAGGGAATCAGCCCCAGCATTTT
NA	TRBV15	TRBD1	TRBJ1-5	CATSPAGQGHQPQHF	TGTGCCACCAGTCCGGCCGGACAGGGTCATCAGCCCCAGCATTTT
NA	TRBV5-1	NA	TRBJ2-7	CASSLDGAGSREQYF	TGCGCCAGCAGCTTGGATGGGGCAGGGTCCCGCGAGCAGTACTTC
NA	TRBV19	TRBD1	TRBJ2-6	CASSTRDRGPLAGANVLTF	TGTGCCAGTAGTACCCGGGACAGGGGACCTTTGGCTGGGGCCAACGTCCTGACTTTC
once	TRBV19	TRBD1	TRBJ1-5	CASSTTGDNQPQHF	TGTGCCAGTAGTACGACAGGGGACAATCAGCCCCAGCATTTT
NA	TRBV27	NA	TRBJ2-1	CASSLGLSSYNEQFF	TGTGCCAGCAGCCTCGGACTTAGCTCCTACAATGAGCAGTTCTTC
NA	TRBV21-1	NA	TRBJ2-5	CASSKPLDSRETQYF	TGTGCCAGCAGCAAACCCCTGGACAGTCGGGAGACCCAGTACTTC
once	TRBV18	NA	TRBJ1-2	CASSPVQEGGYTF	TGTGCCAGCTCACCGGTTCAGGAAGGAGGCTACACCTTC
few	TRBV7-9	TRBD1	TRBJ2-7	CASSLAAGGLYEQYF	TGTGCCAGCAGCTTAGCCGCAGGGGGTCTCTACGAGCAGTACTTC
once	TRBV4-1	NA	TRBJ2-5	CASSQVNSVQETQYF	TGCGCCAGCAGCCAAGTTAACAGTGTCCAAGAGACCCAGTACTTC
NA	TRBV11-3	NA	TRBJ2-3	CASSLDPRASDTQYF	TGTGCCAGCAGCTTAGATCCCAGGGCATCAGATACGCAGTATTTT
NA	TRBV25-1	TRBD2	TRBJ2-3	CASSLGAGSTDTQYF	TGTGCCAGCAGTCTGGGAGCGGGGAGCACAGATACGCAGTATTTT